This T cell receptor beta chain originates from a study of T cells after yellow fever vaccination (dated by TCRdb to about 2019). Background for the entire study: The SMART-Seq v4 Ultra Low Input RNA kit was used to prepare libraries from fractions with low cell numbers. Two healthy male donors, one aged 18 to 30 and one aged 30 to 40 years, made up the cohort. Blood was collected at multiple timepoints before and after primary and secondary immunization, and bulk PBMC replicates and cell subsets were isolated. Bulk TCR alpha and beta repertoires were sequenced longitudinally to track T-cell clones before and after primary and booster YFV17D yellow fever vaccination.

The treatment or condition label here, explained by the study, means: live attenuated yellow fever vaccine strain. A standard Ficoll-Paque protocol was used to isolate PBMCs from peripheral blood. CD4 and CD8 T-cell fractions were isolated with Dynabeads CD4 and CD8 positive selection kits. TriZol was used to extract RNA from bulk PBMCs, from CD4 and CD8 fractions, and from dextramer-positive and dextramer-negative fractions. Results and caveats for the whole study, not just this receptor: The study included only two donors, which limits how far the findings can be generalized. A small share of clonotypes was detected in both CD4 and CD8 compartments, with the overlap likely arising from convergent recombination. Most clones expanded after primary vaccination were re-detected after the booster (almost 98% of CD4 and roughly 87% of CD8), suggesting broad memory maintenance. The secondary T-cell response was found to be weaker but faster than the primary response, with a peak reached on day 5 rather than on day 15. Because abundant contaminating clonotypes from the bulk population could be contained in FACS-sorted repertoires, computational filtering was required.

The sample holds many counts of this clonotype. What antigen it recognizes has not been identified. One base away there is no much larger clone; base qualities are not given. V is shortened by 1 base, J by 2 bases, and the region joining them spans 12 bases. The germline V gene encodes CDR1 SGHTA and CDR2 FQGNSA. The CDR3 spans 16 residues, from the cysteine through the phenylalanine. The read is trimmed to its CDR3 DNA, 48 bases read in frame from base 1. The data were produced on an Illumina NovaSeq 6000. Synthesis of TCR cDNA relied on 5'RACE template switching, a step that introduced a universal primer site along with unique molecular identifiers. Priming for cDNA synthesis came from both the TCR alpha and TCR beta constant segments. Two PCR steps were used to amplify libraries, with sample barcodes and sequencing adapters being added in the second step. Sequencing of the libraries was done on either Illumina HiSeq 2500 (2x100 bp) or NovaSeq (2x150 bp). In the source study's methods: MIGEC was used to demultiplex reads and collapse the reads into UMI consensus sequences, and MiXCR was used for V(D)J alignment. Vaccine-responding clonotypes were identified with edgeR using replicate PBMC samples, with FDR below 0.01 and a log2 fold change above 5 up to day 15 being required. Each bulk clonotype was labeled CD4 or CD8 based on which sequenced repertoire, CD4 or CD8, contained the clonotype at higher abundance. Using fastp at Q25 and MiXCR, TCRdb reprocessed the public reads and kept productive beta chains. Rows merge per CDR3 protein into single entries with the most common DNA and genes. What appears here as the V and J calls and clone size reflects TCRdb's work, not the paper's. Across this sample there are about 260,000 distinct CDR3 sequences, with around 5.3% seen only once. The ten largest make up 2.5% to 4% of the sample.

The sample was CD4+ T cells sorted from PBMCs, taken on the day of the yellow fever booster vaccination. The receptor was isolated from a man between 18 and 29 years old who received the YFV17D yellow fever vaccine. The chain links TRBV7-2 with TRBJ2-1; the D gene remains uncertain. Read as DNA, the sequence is TGTGCCAGCAGCTTAGTGGTGTACTCCGCCTACAATGAGCAGTTCTTC. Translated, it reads CASSLVVYSAYNEQFF.